This T cell receptor (beta chain) came from a study of Ad26.COV2.S vaccination and SARS-CoV-2 variants. Broader study findings: Vaccinated individuals (as opposed to placebo recipients) had higher spike-specific TCR breadth.

Of note for this clone: Its specificity is unknown.

The assay was immunoSEQ multiplex PCR, and TCRdb's table has in-frame clones only and misses some. This table holds some 350,000 clones, roughly nine tenths found once. The CDR3 spans 17 residues. The sequencing here drew on peripheral blood, taken after recovery from COVID-19. V usage is TRBV21-1 and J usage is TRBJ2-7; the table names TRBD1, a call not compared with the DNA. TRBV21-1 is a listed pseudogene. The receptor's source is a human donor who had recovered from COVID-19. The CDR3 nucleotides read TGTGCCAGCAGCCTCCGGGACAGGGGTCCTCTTACCTACGAGCAGTACTTC. Translating gives CASSLRDRGPLTYEQYF.